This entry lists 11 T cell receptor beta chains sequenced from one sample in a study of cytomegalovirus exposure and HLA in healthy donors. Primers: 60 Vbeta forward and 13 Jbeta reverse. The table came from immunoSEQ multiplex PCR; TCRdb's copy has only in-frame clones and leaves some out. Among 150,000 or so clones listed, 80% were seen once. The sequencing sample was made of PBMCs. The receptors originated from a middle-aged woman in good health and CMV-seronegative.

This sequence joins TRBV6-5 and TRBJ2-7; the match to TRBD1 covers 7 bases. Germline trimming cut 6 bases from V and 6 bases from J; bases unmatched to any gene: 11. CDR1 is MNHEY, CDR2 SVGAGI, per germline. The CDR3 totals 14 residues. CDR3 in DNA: TGTGCCAGCAGCCTCAACAGGGGACCGGGCGAGCAGTACTTC. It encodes CASSLNRGPGEQYF.

The CDR3 DNA reads as TGTGCCAGCTCACCAGCGGACAGTTCCCAATATCGCCGTGGAATCTATGGCTACACCTTC. Its translation is CASSPADSSQYRRGIYGYTF. The chain combines TRBV28 with TRBJ1-2; D possibly corresponds to TRBD1 (6 bases). The CDR3 contains 20 residues. Germline CDR1 MDHEN, CDR2 SYDVKM. Trimming removed 8 bases from V and 4 bases from J, with 35 bases in between.

This CDR3 is CASSPRKATTGEKLFF. The DNA of the CDR3 is TGTGCCAGCTCACCAAGGAAGGCTACGACGGGGGAAAAACTGTTTTTT. V is TRBV18 and J is TRBJ1-4; D is ambiguous. Trimming pared 2 bases from V and 8 bases from J, leaving 18 bases between. CDR1 and CDR2 (germline): KGHSH, LQKENI. The CDR3 has 16 residues.

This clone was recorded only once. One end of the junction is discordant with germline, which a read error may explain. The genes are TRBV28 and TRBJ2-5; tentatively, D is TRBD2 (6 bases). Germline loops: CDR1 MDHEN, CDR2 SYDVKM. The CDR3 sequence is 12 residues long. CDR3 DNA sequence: TGTGCCAGCAGACCCCACGGGGGACCGAAGAACTTC. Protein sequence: CASRPHGGPKNF.

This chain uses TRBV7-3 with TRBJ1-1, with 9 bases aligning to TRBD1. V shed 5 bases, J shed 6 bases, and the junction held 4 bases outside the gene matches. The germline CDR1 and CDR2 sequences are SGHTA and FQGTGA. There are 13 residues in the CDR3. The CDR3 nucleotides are TGTGCCAGCAGCAGGGACAGGGATTCTGAAGCTTTCTTT. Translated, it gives CASSRDRDSEAFF. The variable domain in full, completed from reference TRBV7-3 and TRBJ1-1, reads GAGVSQTPSNKVTEKGKYVELRCDPISGHTALYWYRQSLGQGPEFLIYFQGTGAADDSGLPNDRFFAVRPEGSVSTLKIQRTERGDSAVYLCASSRDRDSEAFFGQGTRLTVV.

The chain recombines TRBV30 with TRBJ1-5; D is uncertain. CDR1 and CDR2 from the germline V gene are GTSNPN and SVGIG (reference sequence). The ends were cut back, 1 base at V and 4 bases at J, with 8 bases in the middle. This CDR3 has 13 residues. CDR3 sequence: CAWSDGINQPQHF. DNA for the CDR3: TGTGCCTGGAGTGACGGGATAAATCAGCCCCAGCATTTT.

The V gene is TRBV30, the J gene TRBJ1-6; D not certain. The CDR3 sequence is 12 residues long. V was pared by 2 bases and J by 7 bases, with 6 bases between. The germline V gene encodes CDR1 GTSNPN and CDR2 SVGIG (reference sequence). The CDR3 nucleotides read TGTGCCTGGAGTCCCCCAAATTCACCCCTCCACTTT. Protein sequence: CAWSPPNSPLHF.

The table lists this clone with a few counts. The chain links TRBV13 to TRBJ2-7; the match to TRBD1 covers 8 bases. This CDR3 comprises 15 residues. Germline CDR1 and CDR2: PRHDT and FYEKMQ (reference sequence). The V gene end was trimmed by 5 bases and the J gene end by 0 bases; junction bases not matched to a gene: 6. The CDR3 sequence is CASSRQGSGSYEQYF. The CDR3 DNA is TGTGCCAGCAGCCGACAGGGGTCAGGCTCCTACGAGCAGTACTTC.

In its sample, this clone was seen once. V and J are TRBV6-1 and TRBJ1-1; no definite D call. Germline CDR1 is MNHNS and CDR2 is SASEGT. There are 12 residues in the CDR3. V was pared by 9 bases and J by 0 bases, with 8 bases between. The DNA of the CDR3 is TGTGCCAGTGATCAGGTGAACACTGAAGCTTTCTTT. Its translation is CASDQVNTEAFF.

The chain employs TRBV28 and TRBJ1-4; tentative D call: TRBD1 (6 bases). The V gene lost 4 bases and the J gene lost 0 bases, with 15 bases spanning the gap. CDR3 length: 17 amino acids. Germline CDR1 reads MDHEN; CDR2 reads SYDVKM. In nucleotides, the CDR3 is TGTGCCAGCAGTTACGTTACAGGGTTTGCAACTAATGAAAAACTGTTTTTT. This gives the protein CASSYVTGFATNEKLFF. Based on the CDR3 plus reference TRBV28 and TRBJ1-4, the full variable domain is DVKVTQSSRYLVKRTGEKVFLECVQDMDHENMFWYRQDPGLGLRLIYFSYDVKMKEKGDIPEGYSVSREKKERFSLILESASTNQTSMYLCASSYVTGFATNEKLFFGSGTQLSVL.

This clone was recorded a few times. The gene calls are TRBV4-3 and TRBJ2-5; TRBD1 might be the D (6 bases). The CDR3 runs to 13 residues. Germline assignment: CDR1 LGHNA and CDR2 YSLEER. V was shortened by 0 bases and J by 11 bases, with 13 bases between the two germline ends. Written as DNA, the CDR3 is TGCGCCAGCAGCCAAGATCTCCAGGGGAAGCAGTACTTC. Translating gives CASSQDLQGKQYF.